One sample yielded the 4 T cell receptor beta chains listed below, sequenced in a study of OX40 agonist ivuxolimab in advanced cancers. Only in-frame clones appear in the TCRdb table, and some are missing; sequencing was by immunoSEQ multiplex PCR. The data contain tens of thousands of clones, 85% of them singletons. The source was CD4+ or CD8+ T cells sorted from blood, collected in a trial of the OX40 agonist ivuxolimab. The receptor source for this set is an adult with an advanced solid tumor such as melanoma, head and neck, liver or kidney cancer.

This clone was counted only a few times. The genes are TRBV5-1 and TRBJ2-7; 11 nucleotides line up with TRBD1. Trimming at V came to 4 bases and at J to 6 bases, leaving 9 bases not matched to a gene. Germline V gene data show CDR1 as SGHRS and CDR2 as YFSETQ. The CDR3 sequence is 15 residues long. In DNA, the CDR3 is TGCGCCAGCAGCCTACGAATTGGGACAGGGGGCGAGCAGTACTTC. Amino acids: CASSLRIGTGGEQYF.

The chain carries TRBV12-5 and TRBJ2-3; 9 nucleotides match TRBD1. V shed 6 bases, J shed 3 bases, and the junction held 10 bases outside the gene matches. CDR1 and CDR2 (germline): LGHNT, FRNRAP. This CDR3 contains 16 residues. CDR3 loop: CASGPGPGQGTDTQYF. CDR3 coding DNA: TGTGCTAGTGGCCCTGGCCCGGGACAGGGAACAGATACGCAGTATTTT.

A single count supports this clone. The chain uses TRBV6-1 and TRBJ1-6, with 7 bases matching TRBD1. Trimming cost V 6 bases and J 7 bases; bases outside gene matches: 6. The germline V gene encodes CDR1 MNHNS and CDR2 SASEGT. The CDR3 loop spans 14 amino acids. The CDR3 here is CASRTGTENSPLHF. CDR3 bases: TGTGCCAGCAGGACCGGGACAGAGAATTCACCCCTCCACTTT.

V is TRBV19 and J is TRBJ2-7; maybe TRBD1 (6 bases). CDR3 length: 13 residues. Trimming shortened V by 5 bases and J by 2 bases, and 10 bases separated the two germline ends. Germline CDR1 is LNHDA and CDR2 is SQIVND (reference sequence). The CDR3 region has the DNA TGTGCCAGTAGTTTAGGGGGAACCTACGAGCAGTACTTC. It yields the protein CASSLGGTYEQYF.